This T cell receptor (beta chain) was recovered during a study of tumor-infiltrating lymphocytes in oesophageal squamous cell carcinoma. The V end was cut by 2 bases, the J end by 2 bases, with 15 bases between. Germline V gene sequence: CDR1 SEHNR, CDR2 FQNEAQ (reference sequence). The CDR3 length is 16 residues. From the PCR reads, TCRdb called clonotypes with MiXCR, one entry per CDR3 protein. Of about 21,000 distinct CDR3 sequences in the sample, around 39% were seen once. The sequence was collected from a male donor with esophageal squamous cell carcinoma. The chain has TRBV7-9 and TRBJ1-2, with a possible D match to TRBD1 (5 bases). Sequences were obtained from esophageal tumor tissue. Here the CDR3 DNA reads TGTGCCAGCAGCTTAAGGTCTCAGGGACTAAACTATGGCTACACCTTC. Its protein product is CASSLRSQGLNYGYTF.